Following are 19 T cell receptor beta chains from one sample sequenced in a study of tumor and adjacent non-tumor tissue in lung cancer (dated 2018 in TCRdb). RNA was isolated from bulk, unsorted tissue, and RNA quality was assessed with a NanoDrop ND-1000 and an Agilent 2100. Distant non-tumor tissue taken more than 3 cm from the tumor edge was used as the normal lung sample. Library construction relied on multiplex PCR. The run used an Illumina HiSeq 2500. TCRbeta libraries were built by three rounds of nested PCR using primers (Table S4), following protocols modified from ARM-PCR. The raw public data were reprocessed by TCRdb itself: fastp quality trimming at Q25, MiXCR clonotype calling, in-frame beta chains only. Each CDR3 protein gets just one entry, which takes the most common genes and DNA from the rows behind it. A total of some 68,000 distinct CDR3 sequences appear in this sample, roughly three quarters of them only once. The ten largest clones take up 45% of the sample.

The specimen sequenced was distant non-tumor lung tissue. Receptor source: a man aged 60 to 69 with non-small cell lung cancer.

Details on this clonotype: A read error may be the cause here, since a much bigger clone is one base away. The V and J genes are TRBV7-9 and TRBJ2-7; D is unresolved. CDR1 is SEHNR, CDR2 FQNEAQ, per germline (reference sequence). The CDR3 loop spans 12 amino acids. The CDR3 spells CVSSHQSYEQYF. In DNA, the CDR3 is TGTGTCAGCAGCCATCAAAGCTACGAGCAGTACTTC.

The chain uses TRBV4-2 and TRBJ1-1; the match to TRBD1 covers 7 bases. V was pared by 4 bases and J by 1 base, with 15 bases of the junction left unmatched. The CDR3 length is 18 residues. Germline V gene lookup returns CDR1 LGHNA and CDR2 YNFKEQ. The CDR3 DNA reads as TGTGCCAGCAGCCTCCCTGACAAGGGGGCGCGGGGGAACACTGAAGCTTTCTTT. It encodes CASSLPDKGARGNTEAFF.

With respect to this clonotype: A much more abundant neighbour one base away suggests this may be a read error. This rearrangement joins TRBV7-9 to TRBJ1-1, with D uncertain. The CDR3 totals 12 residues. Germline CDR1 and CDR2: SEHNR and FQNEAQ (reference sequence). CDR3 DNA sequence: TGTGCCAGGAGCTTAGAGGGCACTGAAGCTTTCTTT. Amino acid sequence: CARSLEGTEAFF.

Concerning this clonotype itself: A read error is possible here, since a much larger clone lies one base away. This chain links TRBV24-1 with TRBJ1-5, with unresolved D. CDR1 is KGHDR, CDR2 SFDVKD, per germline. The CDR3 extends over 14 amino acids. The CDR3 sequence: CATIDWSGNQPQHF. In nucleotides, the CDR3 is TGTGCCACCATTGATTGGTCAGGCAATCAGCCCCAGCATTTT.

For this clonotype: The conserved final phenylalanine or tryptophan is absent from the CDR3, which likely points to a read error. The DNA is left out, because the CDR3 cannot be placed on it with certainty; the CDR3 is given as TCRdb lists it. J is TRBJ2-4 and V is TRBV5-4; the D call of TRBD1 is as the table states it, not checked on the DNA. Germline assignment: CDR1 SGHNT and CDR2 YYREEE (reference sequence). Ends included, the CDR3 has 14 residues. The CDR3 loop is CASSLAGTGGIHYL.

To note about this clonotype: At one end the junction does not follow the germline gene, possibly because of a read error. The V call is TRBV14, the J call TRBJ2-1; 10 bases align to TRBD2. Germline CDR1 and CDR2: SGHDN and FVKESK. CDR3 length: 14 residues. CDR3 sequence: CASSHASGGKQHFF. CDR3 bases: TGTGCCAGCAGCCATGCTAGCGGGGGAAAGCAGCACTTCTTC.

In regard to this clonotype: Just one base apart from a much larger clone, this may be a read error. The gene calls are TRBV7-8 and TRBJ2-5; 7 nucleotides align to TRBD2. In germline, CDR1 is SGHVS, CDR2 FQNEAQ. This CDR3 has 17 amino acids. The CDR3 region is CASNLVGGNRFQETQYF. The CDR3, as DNA: TGTGCCAGCAACTTAGTGGGGGGGAATCGGTTCCAAGAGACCCAGTACTTC.

A few counts support this clonotype. At one of its ends the junction is not consistent with the germline gene, which may arise from a read error. The chain uses TRBV6-2 or TRBV6-3 and TRBJ2-1; 7 bases map to TRBD2. This CDR3 has 17 amino acids. Germline V gives CDR1 MNHEY, CDR2 SVGEGT. The CDR3 sequence is CTSSYSIRGSFPPEQFF. Here the CDR3 DNA reads TGTACCAGCAGTTACAGTATACGCGGGAGTTTTCCCCCTGAGCAGTTCTTC.

A note on this clonotype: No DNA is shown, since the ends of the CDR3 on it are uncertain; the CDR3 is the one TCRdb lists. The chain employs TRBV12-3 or TRBV12-4 and TRBJ1-2; the listed D gene, TRBD1, was not tested against the DNA. The CDR3 is 15 amino acids long, termini counted. CDR3 sequence reads: CASDTGSFTNYGCTF.

J is TRBJ2-3 and V is TRBV28, with 8 bases identical to TRBD2. Germline V CDR1 and CDR2: MDHEN, SYDVKM. The CDR3 sequence is 15 residues long. The CDR3 loop is CGTVLAAPNGYTQYF. In nucleotides, the CDR3 is TGTGGCACCGTACTAGCGGCCCCCAACGGGTATACGCAGTATTTT.

With regard to this clonotype: A much larger clonotype is one base distant, so this may be a read error. The chain couples TRBV5-1 to TRBJ2-1; D gene uncertain. V dropped 1 base and J dropped 1 base, with 6 bases sitting between them. Per the germline V gene, CDR1 is SGHRS and CDR2 is YFSETQ. This CDR3 region has 14 residues. This CDR3 is CASSLQESYNEQFF. CDR3 bases: TGCGCCAGCAGCTTGCAGGAGTCCTACAATGAGCAGTTCTTC. The complete variable domain, with remaining parts taken from reference TRBV5-1 and TRBJ2-1, reads KAGVTQTPRYLIKTRGQQVTLSCSPISGHRSVSWYQQTPGQGLQFLFEYFSETQRNKGNFPGRFSGRQFSNSRSEMNVSTLELGDSALYLCASSLQESYNEQFFGPGTRLTVL.

The chain uses TRBV5-5 and TRBJ2-3, with D perhaps matching TRBD1 (5 bases). CDR3 length equals 15 residues. Trimming cost V 5 bases and J 4 bases, with 17 bases left between them. Germline CDR1 SGHKS, CDR2 YYEKEE (reference sequence). CDR3 sequence (DNA): TGTGCCAGCAGTTGGTGGGGAAAGGGGCCAGATACGCAGTATTTT. Encoded protein: CASSWWGKGPDTQYF.

Concerning this clonotype: Germline is not matched at one junction end, which may reflect a read error. The chain couples TRBV18 to TRBJ2-1; D possibly corresponds to TRBD2 (5 bases). Germline V gene sequence: CDR1 KGHSH, CDR2 LQKENI. This CDR3 comprises 13 residues. The CDR3 DNA reads as TGTGCAAGCTCATCAGGTGGGAGTGCTGAGCACTTCTTC. Translation gives CASSSGGSAEHFF.

Note on this clonotype: In this CDR3 the conserved last residue, phenylalanine or tryptophan, is missing, so a read error is likely. The chain has TRBV7-9 and TRBJ2-3; possible D gene TRBD2, 5 bases. This CDR3 has 15 amino acids. Trimming took off 5 bases at V and 2 bases at J, with 14 bases between the two ends. CDR1 is SEHNR and CDR2 is FQNEAQ in the germline V gene (reference sequence). The CDR3 loop is CASSGARENTDTQYS. Here the CDR3 DNA reads TGTGCCAGCAGCGGAGCCCGGGAAAACACAGATACGCAGTATTCT.

About this clonotype itself: An end of the junction differs from the germline gene, which may be a read error. The gene calls are TRBV4-1 and TRBJ1-2, with TRBD1 matching 10 bases. The germline V gene encodes CDR1 MGHRA and CDR2 YSYEKL. CDR3 length equals 16 residues. The CDR3, as DNA: TGCGCCAACAGCCAAGATGCCCCCGACAGGGGGCTTGGGTACATCTTC. The encoded protein is CANSQDAPDRGLGYIF.

The chain couples TRBV4-1 to TRBJ2-1; perhaps TRBD2 as D (6 bases). CDR3 length equals 17 residues. Deletions cut 9 bases from V and 0 bases from J, with 21 bases between. Germline CDR1 MGHRA, CDR2 YSYEKL. CDR3: CASNQDFRGDSYNEQFF. CDR3 in DNA: TGCGCCAGTAACCAAGATTTTCGCGGGGACTCCTACAATGAGCAGTTCTTC.

This clonotype was seen ten or more times. CDR3 in amino acids: CSASSGLGYEQYF. In DNA, the CDR3 is TGCAGTGCTAGCTCGGGACTAGGCTACGAGCAGTACTTC. This chain links TRBV20-1 with TRBJ2-7, with 8 bases identical to TRBD2. CDR1 is DFQATT and CDR2 is SNEGSKA in the germline V gene (reference sequence). There are 13 residues in the CDR3. The junction had 4 bases not matched to a gene; V was cut back by 3 bases and J by 3 bases.

At least ten counts were recorded for this clonotype. The chain joins TRBV6-1 to TRBJ2-4, with D possibly matching TRBD2 (7 bases). The CDR3 runs 13 residues. CDR1 MNHNS and CDR2 SASEGT come from the germline V gene. Deletions cut 10 bases from V and 5 bases from J, with 15 bases between. The CDR3 region is CATRGAVENIQYF. The CDR3 nucleotides are TGTGCCACACGGGGGGCTGTAGAAAACATTCAGTACTTC.

The chain uses TRBV4-2 and TRBJ1-4, with D unclear. Germline lookup yields CDR1 LGHNA and CDR2 YNFKEQ. CDR3 length equals 17 residues. V was shortened by 1 base and J by 6 bases, with 18 bases between the two germline ends. The CDR3 spells CASSQGSGYWEDEKLFF. DNA of the CDR3: TGTGCCAGCAGCCAAGGGTCAGGCTACTGGGAGGATGAAAAACTGTTTTTT.